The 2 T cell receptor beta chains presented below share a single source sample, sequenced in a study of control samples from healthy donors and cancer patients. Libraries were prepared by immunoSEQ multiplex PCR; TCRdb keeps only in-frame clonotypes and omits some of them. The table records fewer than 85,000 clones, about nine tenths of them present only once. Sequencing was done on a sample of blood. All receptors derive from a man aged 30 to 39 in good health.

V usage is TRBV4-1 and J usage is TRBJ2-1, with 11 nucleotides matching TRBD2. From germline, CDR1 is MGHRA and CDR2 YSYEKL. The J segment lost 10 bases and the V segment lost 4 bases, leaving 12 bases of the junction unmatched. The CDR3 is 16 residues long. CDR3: CASSPALAGVREEQFF. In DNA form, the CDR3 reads TGCGCCAGCAGCCCAGCACTAGCGGGAGTAAGGGAGGAGCAGTTCTTC.

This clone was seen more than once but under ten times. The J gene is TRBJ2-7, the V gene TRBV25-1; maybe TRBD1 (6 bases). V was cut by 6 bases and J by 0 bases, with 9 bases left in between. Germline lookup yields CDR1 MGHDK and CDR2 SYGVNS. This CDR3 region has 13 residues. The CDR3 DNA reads TGTGCCAGCAGAAGGGGGAGCTCCTACGAGCAGTACTTC. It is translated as CASRRGSSYEQYF.